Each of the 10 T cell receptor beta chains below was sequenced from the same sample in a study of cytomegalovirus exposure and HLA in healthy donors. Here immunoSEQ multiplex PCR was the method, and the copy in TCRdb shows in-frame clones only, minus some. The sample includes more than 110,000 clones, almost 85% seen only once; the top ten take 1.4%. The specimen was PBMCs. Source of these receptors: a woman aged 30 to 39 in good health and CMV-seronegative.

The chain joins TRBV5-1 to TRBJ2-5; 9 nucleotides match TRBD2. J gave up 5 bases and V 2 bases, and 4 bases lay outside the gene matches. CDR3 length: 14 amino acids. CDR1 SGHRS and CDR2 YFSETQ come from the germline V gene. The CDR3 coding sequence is TGCGCCAGCAGCTTAATCAGCGGGGGGGAGACCCAGTACTTC. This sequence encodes CASSLISGGETQYF.

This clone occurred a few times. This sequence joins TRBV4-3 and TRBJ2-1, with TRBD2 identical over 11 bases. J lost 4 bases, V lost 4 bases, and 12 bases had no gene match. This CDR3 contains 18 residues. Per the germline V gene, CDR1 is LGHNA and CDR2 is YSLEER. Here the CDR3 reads CASSRFLSGGGSYNEQFF. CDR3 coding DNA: TGCGCCAGCAGCCGGTTCCTTAGCGGGGGGGGGTCTTACAATGAGCAGTTCTTC.

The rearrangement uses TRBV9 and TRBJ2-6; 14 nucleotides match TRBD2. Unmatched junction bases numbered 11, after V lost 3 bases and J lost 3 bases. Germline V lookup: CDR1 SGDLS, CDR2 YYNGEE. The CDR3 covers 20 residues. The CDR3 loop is CASSARLAGGRLGGANVLTF. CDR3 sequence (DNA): TGTGCCAGCAGCGCCAGACTAGCGGGGGGGCGGCTTGGTGGGGCCAACGTCCTGACTTTC.

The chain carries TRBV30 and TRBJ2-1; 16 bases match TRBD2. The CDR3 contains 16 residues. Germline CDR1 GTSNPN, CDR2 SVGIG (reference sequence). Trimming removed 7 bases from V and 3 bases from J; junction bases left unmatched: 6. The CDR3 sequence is CALGLAGGLVYNEQFF. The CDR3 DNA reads TGTGCCTTGGGACTAGCGGGGGGGCTGGTCTACAATGAGCAGTTCTTC.

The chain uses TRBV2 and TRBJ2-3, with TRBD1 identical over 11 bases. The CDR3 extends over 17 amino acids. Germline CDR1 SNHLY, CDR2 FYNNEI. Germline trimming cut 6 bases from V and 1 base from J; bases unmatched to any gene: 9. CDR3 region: CASRELKGQGGTDTQYF. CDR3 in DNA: TGTGCCAGCAGAGAGCTGAAGGGACAGGGGGGCACAGATACGCAGTATTTT.

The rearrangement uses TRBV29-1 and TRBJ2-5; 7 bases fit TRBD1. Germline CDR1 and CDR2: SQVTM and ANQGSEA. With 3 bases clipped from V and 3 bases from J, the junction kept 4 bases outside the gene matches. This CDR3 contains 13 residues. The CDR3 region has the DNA TGCAGCGTTGACATAGGGGGCAAAGAGACCCAGTACTTC. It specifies CSVDIGGKETQYF.

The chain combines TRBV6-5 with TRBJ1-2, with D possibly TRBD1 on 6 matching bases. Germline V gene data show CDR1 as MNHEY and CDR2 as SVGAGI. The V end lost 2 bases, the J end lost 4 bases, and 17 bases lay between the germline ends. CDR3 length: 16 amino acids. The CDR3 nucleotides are TGTGCCAGCAGTTACCAACACGGAACAGGGAGCTATGGCTACACCTTC. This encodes CASSYQHGTGSYGYTF.

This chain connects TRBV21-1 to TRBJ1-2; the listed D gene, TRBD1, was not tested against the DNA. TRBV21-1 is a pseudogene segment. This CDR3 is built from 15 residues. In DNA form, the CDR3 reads TGTGCCAGCAAACGGGCCAGGGTAAGTAGTTATGGCTACACCTTC. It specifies CASKRARVSSYGYTF.

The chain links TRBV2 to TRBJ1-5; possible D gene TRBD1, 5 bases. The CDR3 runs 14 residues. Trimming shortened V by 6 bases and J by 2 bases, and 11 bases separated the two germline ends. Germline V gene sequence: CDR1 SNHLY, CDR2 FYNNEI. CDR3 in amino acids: CASRGREGNQPQHF. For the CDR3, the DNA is TGTGCCAGCAGAGGCAGGGAGGGCAATCAGCCCCAGCATTTT.

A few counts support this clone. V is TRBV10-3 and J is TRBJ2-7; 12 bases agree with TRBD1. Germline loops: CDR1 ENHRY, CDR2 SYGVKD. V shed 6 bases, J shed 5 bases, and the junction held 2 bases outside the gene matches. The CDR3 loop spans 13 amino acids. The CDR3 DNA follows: TGTGCCATCAGGGGACAGGGGGCGGACGAGCAGTACTTC. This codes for CAIRGQGADEQYF.